Described below is a single TCR beta chain sequence and its context. Using immunoSEQ multiplex PCR, the repertoire was profiled, and TCRdb retains in-frame clones only, with some absent. The sample has some 150,000 clones; around 80% are singletons. The record originates from a study of blood T cell repertoires in COVID-19. Trimming removed 0 bases from V and 0 bases from J, with 7 bases in between. The CDR3 runs 16 residues. Germline V gene data show CDR1 as SGHRS and CDR2 as YFSETQ. The chain employs TRBV5-1 and TRBJ1-6; D gene unclear. This sequence was found in a woman aged 45 to 65 in a cohort sampled during active or convalescent COVID-19. Material: peripheral blood. The CDR3 is CASSLAADSYNSPLHF. Here the CDR3 DNA reads TGCGCCAGCAGCTTGGCCGCGGACTCCTATAATTCACCCCTCCACTTT.